This entry lists 24 T cell receptor beta chains sequenced from one sample in a study of brain T cells in children with intractable seizures. Assay used: immunoSEQ multiplex PCR; TCRdb lists only in-frame clones, some missing. The repertoire holds tens of thousands of clones, with about 92% as singletons. Sample: peripheral blood, taken at surgery. The source is a boy under two years old with tuberous sclerosis and intractable seizures.

The chain couples TRBV5-1 to TRBJ1-3; D is uncertain. With 0 bases removed from V and 0 bases from J, the gap between germline ends came to 4 bases. This CDR3 spans 14 amino acids. In germline, CDR1 is SGHRS, CDR2 YFSETQ. As DNA, the CDR3 is TGCGCCAGCAGCTTGGACAGCTCTGGAAACACCATATATTTT. This encodes CASSLDSSGNTIYF.

V and J are TRBV6-1 and TRBJ2-4; TRBD2 agrees at 8 bases. The V gene's germline CDR1 is MNHNS and CDR2 SASEGT. V shed 3 bases and J 6 bases; nucleotides not matched to a gene: 10. The CDR3 consists of 16 residues. In DNA form, the CDR3 reads TGTGCCAGCAGTGAGGTGTTGGCGGGGGGACCAAACATTCAGTACTTC. It yields the protein CASSEVLAGGPNIQYF.

The chain has TRBV28 and TRBJ1-2; D gene ambiguous. Germline-derived CDR1 and CDR2 are MDHEN and SYDVKM. The V end lost 8 bases, the J end lost 6 bases, and 16 bases lay between the germline ends. This CDR3 comprises 13 residues. For the CDR3, the DNA is TGTGCCAGCCACCTCCGGGCAGCGAATGGCTACACCTTC. This gives the protein CASHLRAANGYTF.

The chain uses TRBV7-2 and TRBJ2-7, with 8 bases that match TRBD1. Germline CDR1 SGHTA, CDR2 FQGNSA. The CDR3 has 15 amino acids. V was clipped by 5 bases and J by 0 bases; unmatched bases: 6. This chain's CDR3 is CASSIPGQDSYEQYF. The CDR3 bases are TGTGCCAGCAGCATACCGGGACAGGACTCCTACGAGCAGTACTTC.

The V call is TRBV6-6, the J call TRBJ2-3; D could derive from TRBD1 or TRBD2 (5 bases each). Germline assignment: CDR1 MNHNY and CDR2 SVGAGI (reference sequence). V shed 7 bases and J shed 2 bases, with 13 bases lying between them. This CDR3 is built from 14 residues. The CDR3 bases are TGTGCCAGCACTACGGGGCTTATCACAGATACGCAGTATTTT. This gives the protein CASTTGLITDTQYF.

This clone was seen a handful of times. One end of the junction does not line up with germline, which may come from a read error. The chain joins TRBV7-9 to TRBJ2-1, with 11 bases that match TRBD2. In germline, CDR1 is SEHNR, CDR2 FQNEAQ (reference sequence). This CDR3 is built from 15 residues. CDR3 nucleotide sequence: TGTGCCAGCAGTTTAGCGGGAGGGCCCTTGCCTGAGCAGTTCTTC. Translation gives CASSLAGGPLPEQFF.

The chain employs TRBV25-1 and TRBJ1-4, with no clear D. The V end was cut by 5 bases, the J end by 6 bases, with 16 bases between. The germline V gene encodes CDR1 MGHDK and CDR2 SYGVNS. This CDR3 region has 15 residues. The CDR3: CASSPTRGYDEKLFF. DNA of the CDR3: TGTGCCAGCAGTCCCACCCGGGGTTATGATGAAAAACTGTTTTTT. The full variable domain, its missing parts supplied by reference TRBV25-1 and TRBJ1-4, is EADIYQTPRYLVIGTGKKITLECSQTMGHDKMYWYQQDPGMELHLIHYSYGVNSTEKGDLSSESTVSRIRTEHFPLTLESARPSHTSQYLCASSPTRGYDEKLFFGSGTQLSVL.

This chain uses TRBV7-8 with TRBJ2-3, with D hard to call. The CDR3 length is 16 residues. V was pared by 6 bases and J by 5 bases, with 21 bases between. Germline CDR1 SGHVS, CDR2 FQNEAQ. CDR3 region: CASRLRVGFSVDTQYF. The CDR3, as DNA: TGTGCCAGCAGGCTCCGAGTGGGTTTTTCGGTAGATACGCAGTATTTT.

With regard to this clone: An end of the junction does not agree with germline; a read error may underlie this. This chain connects TRBV5-1 to TRBJ2-1, with TRBD2 matching over 12 bases. CDR1 is SGHRS and CDR2 is YFSETQ in the germline V gene. The CDR3 loop spans 13 amino acids. CDR3 coding DNA: TGCGCCAGCAGCTTGGAGGTATCTAGCGGGAGGGTCTTC. Its protein is CASSLEVSSGRVF.

The chain carries TRBV7-9 and TRBJ1-5; no clear D gene. The CDR3 totals 15 residues. Between the trimmed V and J ends, which lost 4 bases and 3 bases, there was a span of 13 bases. Germline V gives CDR1 SEHNR, CDR2 FQNEAQ (reference sequence). CDR3 nucleotides: TGTGCCAGCAGCTCAAATGGGCGGCCCAATCAGCCCCAGCATTTT. It specifies CASSSNGRPNQPQHF.

This sequence joins TRBV3-1 (or the pseudogene TRBV3-2) and TRBJ2-7; TRBD2 matches 13 bases. Unmatched junction bases numbered 5, after V lost 4 bases and J lost 5 bases. From germline, CDR1 is LGHDT and CDR2 YNNKEL (reference sequence). The CDR3 contains 15 residues. The CDR3 coding sequence is TGTGCCAGCAGCCCGGGACTAGCGGGAATCCACGAGCAGTACTTC. Encoded protein: CASSPGLAGIHEQYF.

This chain joins TRBV28 and TRBJ2-1, with TRBD2 matching 8 bases. From germline, CDR1 is MDHEN and CDR2 SYDVKM. The J segment lost 6 bases and the V segment lost 3 bases, leaving 7 bases of the junction unmatched. CDR3 length: 15 amino acids. The CDR3 DNA reads as TGTGCCAGCAGTTTTGTTGCGGGAGGAGGCAATGAGCAGTTCTTC. This encodes CASSFVAGGGNEQFF.

In the case of this clone: A read error may account for a junction end that differs from germline. The V and J genes are TRBV20-1 and TRBJ2-2; D gene uncertain. Germline CDR1 DFQATT, CDR2 SNEGSKA (reference sequence). This CDR3 has 11 amino acids. This CDR3 is CSASNSGELFF. The DNA of the CDR3 is TGCAGTGCTAGCAACAGCGGGGAGCTGTTTTTT.

This chain links TRBV3-1 (or the pseudogene TRBV3-2) with TRBJ2-3; tentatively, D is TRBD1 (6 bases). This CDR3 spans 15 amino acids. Germline CDR1 is LGHDT and CDR2 is YNNKEL (reference sequence). V lost 0 bases and J 3 bases, leaving 10 bases between the germline ends. The CDR3 DNA reads TGTGCCAGCAGCCAAGATCGAGGGGGTACAGATACGCAGTATTTT. It specifies CASSQDRGGTDTQYF.

The gene calls are TRBV11-3 and TRBJ2-1; 7 bases align to TRBD2. CDR1 and CDR2 (germline): SGHNT, YENEEA. The CDR3 has 14 residues. V lost 4 bases, J lost 6 bases, and 6 bases stayed unmatched. The CDR3 reads CASSWAGAFNEQFF. Written as DNA, the CDR3 is TGTGCCAGCAGCTGGGCGGGAGCTTTCAATGAGCAGTTCTTC.

The chain links TRBV7-2 to TRBJ1-4; 9 nucleotides match TRBD1. CDR1 SGHTA and CDR2 FQGNSA come from the germline V gene. The CDR3 is 15 amino acids. After removal of 5 bases from V and 7 bases from J, the junction contained 8 bases not matched to a gene. CDR3 DNA sequence: TGTGCCAGCAGCCCCCACAGGGGGCGGGTTGAAAAACTGTTTTTT. Residues: CASSPHRGRVEKLFF.

This clone was detected only once. V is TRBV5-6 and J is TRBJ1-3; TRBD1 might be the D (5 bases). The CDR3 contains 14 residues. Germline loops: CDR1 SGHDT, CDR2 YYEEEE. V dropped 2 bases and J dropped 6 bases, with 12 bases sitting between them. The CDR3, as DNA: TGTGCCAGCAGCTTCGGGGACGCAACAAACACCATATATTTT. Amino acid sequence: CASSFGDATNTIYF.

The rearrangement uses TRBV27 and TRBJ1-5; D is perhaps TRBD1 (6 bases). CDR1 and CDR2 (germline): MNHEY, SMNVEV (reference sequence). V shed 6 bases and J shed 3 bases, with 12 bases lying between them. This CDR3 is 14 amino acids long. CDR3 loop: CASSPRGNNQPQHF. As DNA, the CDR3 is TGTGCCAGCAGCCCGAGGGGGAACAATCAGCCCCAGCATTTT.

This sequence joins TRBV2 and TRBJ2-2, with D perhaps matching TRBD2 (5 bases). Between the trimmed V and J ends, which lost 2 bases and 4 bases, there was a span of 14 bases. CDR3 length equals 16 residues. Per the germline V gene, CDR1 is SNHLY and CDR2 is FYNNEI. This CDR3 is CASSETASLSTGELFF. Here the CDR3 DNA reads TGTGCCAGCAGTGAAACGGCTAGCCTAAGCACCGGGGAGCTGTTTTTT. The entire variable domain, with the rest obtained from reference TRBV2 and TRBJ2-2, is as follows: EPEVTQTPSHQVTQMGQEVILRCVPISNHLYFYWYRQILGQKVEFLVSFYNNEISEKSEIFDDQFSVERPDGSNFTLKIRSTKLEDSAMYFCASSETASLSTGELFFGEGSRLTVL.

The chain uses TRBV24-1 and TRBJ2-1; D is unresolved. This CDR3 has 15 amino acids. Trimming stripped 1 base from V and 8 bases from J, with 14 bases between. CDR1 and CDR2 (germline): KGHDR, SFDVKD. CDR3 protein: CATSDFPHRMDEQFF. In DNA, the CDR3 is TGTGCCACCAGTGATTTTCCCCACCGAATGGATGAGCAGTTCTTC.

The V gene is TRBV2, the J gene TRBJ1-2; 7 bases align to TRBD1. The junction had 5 bases not matched to a gene; V was cut back by 0 bases and J by 4 bases. Germline CDR1 and CDR2: SNHLY and FYNNEI. This CDR3 is built from 15 residues. The CDR3 region has the DNA TGTGCCAGCAGTGAAGCACAGGGGTTAGGCTATGGCTACACCTTC. Translated, it gives CASSEAQGLGYGYTF.

The chain couples TRBV10-3 to TRBJ2-5, with D tentatively TRBD1 or TRBD2 (5 bases each). The CDR3 loop spans 15 amino acids. The ends were cut back, 0 bases at V and 2 bases at J, with 10 bases in the middle. Germline assignment: CDR1 ENHRY and CDR2 SYGVKD. CDR3 sequence (DNA): TGTGCCATCAGTGAGTCAGGGGAGAATCAAGAGACCCAGTACTTC. Translated: CAISESGENQETQYF.

This clone was recorded once. CDR3 nucleotide sequence: TGTGCCAGCAGTGAAGGGCCAGGGGGCGCATGGGAGACCCAGTACTTC. As protein: CASSEGPGGAWETQYF. The V gene is TRBV6-1, the J gene TRBJ2-5; TRBD1 matches 8 bases. The CDR3 is made up of 16 amino acids. Germline trimming cut 1 base from V and 5 bases from J; bases unmatched to any gene: 9. Germline values: CDR1 MNHNS, CDR2 SASEGT.

This chain links TRBV5-6 with TRBJ1-1; a weak D match, TRBD1 (6 bases). This CDR3 contains 17 residues. CDR1 and CDR2 (germline): SGHDT, YYEEEE. Trimming removed 0 bases at V and 0 bases at J, with 15 bases between. The CDR3 sequence: CASSLEGGSGVNTEAFF. The DNA of the CDR3 is TGTGCCAGCAGCTTGGAAGGGGGGTCAGGCGTGAACACTGAAGCTTTCTTT. Variable domain in full (rest from reference TRBV5-6 and TRBJ1-1): DAGVTQSPTHLIKTRGQQVTLRCSPKSGHDTVSWYQQALGQGPQFIFQYYEEEERQRGNFPDRFSGHQFPNYSSELNVNALLLGDSALYLCASSLEGGSGVNTEAFFGQGTRLTVV.